These 16 T cell receptor beta chains originate from one sample sequenced in a study of T cells in Graves' hyperthyroidism and ophthalmopathy (dated by TCRdb to between 2018 and 2021). Libraries were built with multiplex PCR. Sequencer: Illumina HiSeq 2000. Amplification of TCR beta CDR3 regions was carried out from RNA transcripts. For the first round of RT-PCR on the TCR CDR3, the HTBI primer set was used together with the Qiagen OneStep RT-PCR kit. Clones were called with MiXCR by TCRdb after fastp trimmed the public reads at Q25, and only in-frame beta chains were retained. Rows matching on CDR3 protein sequence are summarized as one entry with the most common DNA and genes. The sample yields hundreds of thousands of distinct CDR3 sequences; approximately 15% were counted once. The biggest ten clones account for roughly 3.3% of the sample. Material: blood. These receptors were taken from a woman aged 40 to 55 with Graves' ophthalmopathy.

J is TRBJ2-1 and V is TRBV5-1; the match to TRBD2 covers 7 bases. The junction had 11 bases not matched to a gene; V was cut back by 6 bases and J by 8 bases. Germline values: CDR1 SGHRS, CDR2 YFSETQ. This CDR3 has 14 residues. The DNA of the CDR3 is TGCGCCAGCACCCCTCTAGCGGCCTTCGATGAGCAGTTCTTC. Amino acid sequence: CASTPLAAFDEQFF. Based on the CDR3 plus reference TRBV5-1 and TRBJ2-1, the full variable domain is KAGVTQTPRYLIKTRGQQVTLSCSPISGHRSVSWYQQTPGQGLQFLFEYFSETQRNKGNFPGRFSGRQFSNSRSEMNVSTLELGDSALYLCASTPLAAFDEQFFGPGTRLTVL.

Points on this clonotype: This could be a read error, since a much larger clone is one nucleotide away. V and J are TRBV30 and TRBJ2-3; D gene uncertain. V lost 2 bases and J 2 bases, leaving 11 bases between the germline ends. Germline CDR1 GTSNPN, CDR2 SVGIG (reference sequence). The CDR3 covers 14 residues. CDR3 DNA: TGTGCCTGGAGTACCTACACCCCCACAGATACGCAGTATTTT. Its translation is CAWSTYTPTDTQYF.

As for this clonotype: A much bigger clone sits one base away, suggesting this may be a read error. V usage is TRBV14 and J usage is TRBJ2-3; TRBD1 or TRBD2 may be the D gene (5 bases each). Germline loops: CDR1 SGHDN, CDR2 FVKESK. CDR3 length: 13 amino acids. The V gene lost 7 bases and the J gene lost 2 bases, with 10 bases spanning the gap. CDR3 sequence: CASNQGDTDTQYF. Written as DNA, the CDR3 is TGTGCCAGCAACCAGGGAGACACAGATACGCAGTATTTT.

The sample holds many counts of this clonotype. The chain uses TRBV3-1 and TRBJ2-1; 9 bases are a match to TRBD1. Germline V lookup: CDR1 LGHDT, CDR2 YNNKEL (reference sequence). The CDR3 runs to 14 residues. J lost 6 bases, V lost 4 bases, and 4 bases had no gene match. CDR3 in DNA: TGTGCCAGCAGCCCCGGGACAGGGTTCAATGAGCAGTTCTTC. This translates into CASSPGTGFNEQFF.

This clonotype was detected many times. The rearrangement uses TRBV10-3 and TRBJ2-1; maybe TRBD1 (5 bases). CDR3 size: 18 residues. Germline loops: CDR1 ENHRY, CDR2 SYGVKD. V lost 0 bases and J lost 1, with 16 bases in between. The CDR3 DNA follows: TGTGCCATCAGTGAGTCTCAGGGCGGTCAAGGGTCCTACAATGAGCAGTTCTTC. As protein: CAISESQGGQGSYNEQFF.

This clonotype came up a few times. This could be a read error, since a much larger clone is one nucleotide away. The chain carries TRBV11-2 and TRBJ1-4, with D possibly matching TRBD1 (6 bases). CDR1 and CDR2 (germline): SGHAT, FQNNGV. The CDR3 totals 13 residues. CDR3 residues: CASSLAGDEKLVF. DNA of the CDR3: TGTGCCAGCAGCTTAGCAGGGGATGAAAAACTGGTTTTT.

V usage is TRBV12-3 or TRBV12-4 and J usage is TRBJ1-2, with TRBD1 identical over 9 bases. This CDR3 has 15 amino acids. V lost 6 bases and J lost 5; bases outside the gene matches: 10. The chain's CDR3 is CASSLQGAGGYGYTF. The CDR3 region has the DNA TGTGCCAGCAGCCTACAGGGGGCGGGAGGGTATGGCTACACCTTC.

This rearrangement joins TRBV7-3 to TRBJ2-5, with a weak D call TRBD1 (5 bases). This CDR3 region has 21 residues. Per germline, CDR1 SGHTA and CDR2 FQGTGA. Trimming left V 2 bases short and J 2 bases short, with 30 bases between. DNA for the CDR3: TGTGCCAGCAGCTTACACTTCCCCGGCACCCTTCCGGACATACAACAAGAGACCCAGTACTTC. This encodes CASSLHFPGTLPDIQQETQYF.

This clonotype was seen at least ten times. CDR3 nucleotides: TGCAGTGCCAGCGGGAGCCGATACGAGCAGTACTTC. It is translated as CSASGSRYEQYF. The V and J genes are TRBV20-1 and TRBJ2-7; 8 nucleotides agree with TRBD2. CDR1 and CDR2 from the germline V gene are DFQATT and SNEGSKA (reference sequence). CDR3 length: 12 amino acids. V was clipped by 6 bases and J by 4 bases; unmatched bases: 5.

This clonotype has more than one count but fewer than ten. The chain links TRBV6-1 to TRBJ2-5; D call uncertain. The CDR3 is made up of 14 amino acids. V gave up 5 bases and J gave up 4 bases, with 14 bases separating them. Germline values: CDR1 MNHNS, CDR2 SASEGT. The CDR3 DNA reads as TGTGCCAGCAGTCGCCTGGTCTTGGGAGAGACCCAGTACTTC. Protein product: CASSRLVLGETQYF.

There are many counts of this clonotype. This chain connects TRBV5-1 to TRBJ2-1; D is uncertain. V was shortened by 1 base and J by 6 bases, with 8 bases between the two germline ends. Looked up from germline, CDR1 is SGHRS and CDR2 is YFSETQ. The CDR3 consists of 13 residues. The CDR3 loop reads CASSLNPINEQFF. In DNA, the CDR3 is TGCGCCAGCAGCTTGAATCCGATCAATGAGCAGTTCTTC.

This clonotype was recorded many times. The chain joins TRBV30 to TRBJ2-2; tentatively, D is TRBD1 or TRBD2 (5 bases each). The CDR3 spans 14 residues. V was trimmed by 4 bases and J by 2 bases, leaving 11 bases between them. Per germline, CDR1 GTSNPN and CDR2 SVGIG (reference sequence). The CDR3 DNA follows: TGTGCCTGGATGGGGACGGCAAACACCGGGGAGCTGTTTTTT. It encodes CAWMGTANTGELFF.

This clonotype was found many times. V is TRBV7-8 and J is TRBJ2-4; D may be TRBD1 or TRBD2 (5 bases each). The CDR3 sequence is 14 residues long. Germline CDR1 and CDR2: SGHVS and FQNEAQ. V was pared by 5 bases and J by 8 bases, with 16 bases between. The CDR3 loop reads CASSHGTAGDIQYF. The CDR3 nucleotides read TGTGCCAGCAGCCACGGGACGGCGGGCGACATTCAGTACTTC. The complete variable domain, with remaining parts taken from reference TRBV7-8 and TRBJ2-4, reads GAGVSQSPRYKVAKRGQDVALRCDPISGHVSLFWYQQALGQGPEFLTYFQNEAQLDKSGLPSDRFFAERPEGSVSTLKIQRTQQEDSAVYLCASSHGTAGDIQYFGAGTRLSVL.

A few counts support this clonotype. This sequence joins TRBV12-3 or TRBV12-4 and TRBJ2-3; the D gene is possibly TRBD2 (6 bases). The CDR3 length is 17 residues. V lost 4 bases, J lost 2 bases, and 19 bases lay in between. The CDR3 DNA follows: TGTGCCAGCAGTTGGGGCCCAGCTAGCGACAACACAGATACGCAGTATTTT. Its protein product is CASSWGPASDNTDTQYF.

The table lists this clonotype with many counts. J is TRBJ2-7 and V is TRBV5-1; the D gene is possibly TRBD2 (5 bases). The CDR3 spans 15 residues. Trimming left V 0 bases short and J 5 bases short, with 15 bases between. Germline V CDR1 and CDR2: SGHRS, YFSETQ. The CDR3 sequence is CASSLETNHLDEQYF. The CDR3 DNA reads TGCGCCAGCAGCTTGGAGACTAACCACTTGGACGAGCAGTACTTC. The complete variable domain, with remaining parts taken from reference TRBV5-1 and TRBJ2-7, reads KAGVTQTPRYLIKTRGQQVTLSCSPISGHRSVSWYQQTPGQGLQFLFEYFSETQRNKGNFPGRFSGRQFSNSRSEMNVSTLELGDSALYLCASSLETNHLDEQYFGPGTRLTVT.

V usage is TRBV5-1 and J usage is TRBJ2-3, with 8 positions matching TRBD2. This CDR3 region has 14 residues. The J segment lost 0 bases and the V segment lost 5 bases, leaving 2 bases of the junction unmatched. Germline V CDR1 and CDR2: SGHRS, YFSETQ. In DNA form, the CDR3 reads TGCGCCAGCAGAAAGCGGGGGAGCACAGATACGCAGTATTTT. Amino acid sequence: CASRKRGSTDTQYF.